The 23 T cell receptor beta chains given below trace back to one sample, sequenced in a study of T-cell reconstitution after alpha-beta-depleted transplantation in children. Unique molecular identifiers featured in how the TCRbeta library was prepared. TCRdb redid the calling of the PCR reads with MiXCR, one entry per CDR3 protein. Of hundreds of thousands of distinct CDR3 sequences listed, about 16% are singletons. The sequencing used PBMCs, mostly from graft donor cells, collected 360 days after TCRalphabeta/CD19-depleted stem cell transplant. These receptors were collected from a male patient between 5 and 17 years old who had a stem cell transplant for acute lymphoblastic leukemia, so the T cells may come from the graft donor.

This clonotype was detected a few times. The chain joins TRBV12-3 or TRBV12-4 to TRBJ2-2; 8 bases match TRBD1. Germline trimming cut 0 bases from V and 1 base from J; bases unmatched to any gene: 4. The CDR3 length is 17 residues. CDR3 nucleotides: TGTGCCAGCAGTTTAGCCCGGACAGGGCTGAACACCGGGGAGCTGTTTTTT. It translates to CASSLARTGLNTGELFF.

The chain is built from TRBV11-2 and TRBJ2-5; 10 nucleotides line up with TRBD2. Germline trimming cut 5 bases from V and 4 bases from J; bases unmatched to any gene: 19. This CDR3 has 19 amino acids. The germline V gene has CDR1 SGHAT and CDR2 FQNNGV. The CDR3 coding sequence is TGTGCCAGCAGCGTACCACTCCGGTCGGGACTAGCGAGTAGAGAGACCCAGTACTTC. Its protein is CASSVPLRSGLASRETQYF.

This clonotype came up a few times. The chain joins TRBV5-1 to TRBJ2-3; 7 bases align to TRBD2. CDR3 size: 14 residues. The germline V gene has CDR1 SGHRS and CDR2 YFSETQ. V shed 4 bases, J shed 12 bases, and the junction held 14 bases outside the gene matches. CDR3 in amino acids: CASSLPRVAGAQYF. The CDR3 region has the DNA TGCGCCAGCAGCCTCCCTCGGGTGGCGGGAGCTCAGTATTTT.

Only a few counts were recorded for this clonotype. The chain uses TRBV5-1 and TRBJ2-3, with 8 nucleotides matching TRBD1. This CDR3 spans 14 amino acids. Trimming removed 5 bases from V and 3 bases from J; junction bases left unmatched: 5. Germline V gene sequence: CDR1 SGHRS, CDR2 YFSETQ. CDR3 amino acids: CASRDRVWTDTQYF. CDR3 nucleotides: TGCGCCAGCAGGGACAGGGTTTGGACAGATACGCAGTATTTT.

This clonotype was detected a few times. The gene calls are TRBV12-3 or TRBV12-4 and TRBJ1-5, with no clear D. V lost 5 bases and J lost 0, with 5 bases in between. The CDR3 totals 13 residues. The CDR3 region is CASSANSNQPQHF. As DNA, the CDR3 is TGTGCCAGCAGTGCAAATAGCAATCAGCCCCAGCATTTT.

The J gene is TRBJ2-3, the V gene TRBV5-1; 10 nucleotides line up with TRBD2. CDR1 is SGHRS and CDR2 is YFSETQ in the germline V gene. There are 17 residues in the CDR3. V gave up 5 bases and J gave up 5 bases; unmatched junction bases: 14. The CDR3 DNA reads as TGCGCCAGCAGTCGTGTCCAGCGGGAGGGGGCTGAAGATACGCAGTATTTT. It is translated as CASSRVQREGAEDTQYF.

This clonotype has a handful of counts. The V call is TRBV11-3, the J call TRBJ2-2; D perhaps matches TRBD2 (6 bases). V lost 0 bases to trimming and J lost 1 base, with 9 bases between them. The CDR3 consists of 16 residues. Germline V lookup: CDR1 SGHNT, CDR2 YENEEA. CDR3 sequence (DNA): TGTGCCAGCAGCTTAGAAAGGGAGGTGAACACCGGGGAGCTGTTTTTT. Its translation: CASSLEREVNTGELFF.

This chain connects TRBV29-1 to TRBJ2-7; D perhaps matches TRBD1 (5 bases). Germline assignment: CDR1 SQVTM and CDR2 ANQGSEA. CDR3 length: 12 amino acids. V gave up 6 bases and J gave up 11 bases, with 20 bases separating them. For the CDR3, the DNA is TGCAGCGTATCCGACAGCTCTCAGTACGAGTACTTC. This sequence encodes CSVSDSSQYEYF.

The V call is TRBV3-1, the J call TRBJ2-5, with D hard to call. CDR1 LGHDT and CDR2 YNNKEL come from the germline V gene (reference sequence). The CDR3 is 15 residues long. V was shortened by 4 bases and J by 5 bases, with 17 bases between the two germline ends. CDR3 nucleotides: TGTGCCAGCAGCCCACCACTGAACAAGGAGGAGACCCAGTACTTC. It translates to CASSPPLNKEETQYF.

In its sample, this clonotype was seen a few times. This rearrangement joins TRBV4-2 to TRBJ2-7; 14 nucleotides agree with TRBD2. Germline CDR1 reads LGHNA; CDR2 reads YNFKEQ. This CDR3 region has 16 residues. V trimming: 0 bases; J trimming: 7 bases; junction bases outside the gene matches: 5. CDR3 DNA sequence: TGTGCCAGCAGCCAAGATCGGACTAGCGGGAGGTATGAGCAGTACTTC. It yields the protein CASSQDRTSGRYEQYF.

The V and J genes are TRBV5-1 and TRBJ2-3; the match to TRBD1 covers 10 bases. Looked up from germline, CDR1 is SGHRS and CDR2 is YFSETQ. The CDR3 runs to 16 residues. The junction had 7 bases not matched to a gene; V was cut back by 4 bases and J by 2 bases. CDR3 sequence (DNA): TGCGCCAGCAGCGACGGCGGGACAGGGGTCACAGATACGCAGTATTTT. It yields the protein CASSDGGTGVTDTQYF.

The CDR3 is CASSDIPGQHLGEQYF. The CDR3 nucleotides are TGCGCCAGCAGCGACATCCCGGGACAGCACTTGGGGGAGCAGTACTTC. This sequence joins TRBV5-1 and TRBJ2-7, with 7 bases that match TRBD1. This CDR3 comprises 16 residues. Germline V gene sequence: CDR1 SGHRS, CDR2 YFSETQ. J lost 7 bases, V lost 4 bases, and 17 bases had no gene match.

The V call is TRBV5-1, the J call TRBJ2-1; D is tentatively TRBD1 or TRBD2 (5 bases each). Germline loops: CDR1 SGHRS, CDR2 YFSETQ. The V and J ends lost 4 bases and 4 bases respectively, with 21 bases between them. The CDR3 has 17 residues. The CDR3 protein is CASSLFILGTTYNEQFF. CDR3 DNA: TGCGCCAGCAGCCTATTTATACTCGGGACCACTTACAATGAGCAGTTCTTC.

This clonotype was seen ten or more times. The V call is TRBV6-5, the J call TRBJ2-2, with 8 bases matching TRBD2. CDR1 MNHEY and CDR2 SVGAGI come from the germline V gene. The CDR3 length is 16 residues. The trim removed 5 bases at V and 0 bases at J, leaving 5 bases unmatched. DNA for the CDR3: TGTGCCAGCAGTCCAATGGGACTAGCGAACACCGGGGAGCTGTTTTTT. Protein product: CASSPMGLANTGELFF.

This clonotype was counted a few times. Written as DNA, the CDR3 is TGTGCCAGCAGCTCAGAGATAGTATCCTACAATGAGCAGTTCTTC. It codes for CASSSEIVSYNEQFF. V is TRBV7-3 and J is TRBJ2-1; no definite D call. Germline V gene lookup returns CDR1 SGHTA and CDR2 FQGTGA. V was cut by 4 bases and J by 1 base, with 11 bases left in between. This CDR3 is built from 15 residues.

This clonotype occurred many times. The rearrangement uses TRBV15 and TRBJ1-5, with D uncertain. Trimming left V 5 bases short and J 3 bases short, with 11 bases between. CDR1 and CDR2 from the germline V gene are LNHNV and YYDKDF (reference sequence). The CDR3 is 14 amino acids. CDR3 in DNA: TGTGCCACCAGCGCCCGTATTCTCAATCAGCCCCAGCATTTT. Its translation: CATSARILNQPQHF.

The table lists this clonotype with many counts. J is TRBJ2-3 and V is TRBV5-1; 9 bases are a match to TRBD1. J was trimmed by 4 bases and V by 3 bases; bases with no gene match: 6. The CDR3 length is 15 residues. In germline, CDR1 is SGHRS, CDR2 YFSETQ. CDR3 DNA: TGCGCCAGCAGCTCCGGGACAGGGAGCGCAGATACGCAGTATTTT. The encoded protein is CASSSGTGSADTQYF.

The chain couples TRBV11-2 to TRBJ2-5; TRBD1 or TRBD2 may be the D gene (8 bases each). The CDR3 totals 16 residues. Germline lookup yields CDR1 SGHAT and CDR2 FQNNGV. V lost 5 bases, J lost 6 bases, and 22 bases lay in between. CDR3 DNA sequence: TGTGCCAGCAGCCCAGGGGGCGGGAGGCCGAAAAAGACCCAGTACTTC. Translation gives CASSPGGGRPKKTQYF.

This clonotype was counted a few times. This chain uses TRBV4-2 with TRBJ2-2, with 7 positions matching TRBD2. This CDR3 is 18 amino acids long. Trimming cost V 0 bases and J 7 bases; bases outside gene matches: 14. CDR1 is LGHNA, CDR2 YNFKEQ, per germline. CDR3 coding DNA: TGTGCCAGCAGCCAAGATCCCGGGGGAGGGCGAGTGGGCGGGGAGCTGTTTTTT. It codes for CASSQDPGGGRVGGELFF.

The rearrangement uses TRBV30 and TRBJ2-5; D unresolved. The CDR3 has 12 residues. Germline-derived CDR1 and CDR2 are GTSNPN and SVGIG (reference sequence). V was trimmed by 0 bases and J by 5 bases, leaving 7 bases between them. CDR3 in amino acids: CAWSVLWETQYF. The CDR3 coding sequence is TGTGCCTGGAGTGTACTTTGGGAGACCCAGTACTTC.

The V call is TRBV7-9, the J call TRBJ2-6; no firm D call. This CDR3 has 17 residues. Germline V CDR1 and CDR2: SEHNR, FQNEAQ (reference sequence). V gave up 5 bases and J gave up 0 bases, with 14 bases separating them. This CDR3 is CASSPNPPLSGANVLTF. CDR3 coding DNA: TGTGCCAGCAGCCCTAATCCCCCACTCTCTGGGGCCAACGTCCTGACTTTC.

V usage is TRBV5-5 and J usage is TRBJ2-3; perhaps TRBD1 as D (5 bases). Germline lookup yields CDR1 SGHKS and CDR2 YYEKEE (reference sequence). CDR3 length equals 17 residues. V was trimmed by 4 bases and J by 2 bases, leaving 20 bases between them. The CDR3 DNA reads as TGTGCCAGCAGCCCCTTGGGGCCTTCTACGTTCACAGATACGCAGTATTTT. Protein product: CASSPLGPSTFTDTQYF. Full variable domain (rest looked up from reference TRBV5-5 and TRBJ2-3): DAGVTQSPTHLIKTRGQQVTLRCSPISGHKSVSWYQQVLGQGPQFIFQYYEKEERGRGNFPDRFSARQFPNYSSELNVNALLLGDSALYLCASSPLGPSTFTDTQYFGPGTRLTVL.

CDR3 in DNA: TGCGCCAGCAGCTTGCGAGGCGGGACGGGCACCGGGGAGCTGTTTTTT. Protein sequence: CASSLRGGTGTGELFF. J is TRBJ2-2 and V is TRBV5-1; D is possibly TRBD2 (6 bases). With 1 base removed from V and 4 bases from J, the gap between germline ends came to 14 bases. CDR1 and CDR2 from the germline V gene are SGHRS and YFSETQ. This CDR3 is built from 16 residues.